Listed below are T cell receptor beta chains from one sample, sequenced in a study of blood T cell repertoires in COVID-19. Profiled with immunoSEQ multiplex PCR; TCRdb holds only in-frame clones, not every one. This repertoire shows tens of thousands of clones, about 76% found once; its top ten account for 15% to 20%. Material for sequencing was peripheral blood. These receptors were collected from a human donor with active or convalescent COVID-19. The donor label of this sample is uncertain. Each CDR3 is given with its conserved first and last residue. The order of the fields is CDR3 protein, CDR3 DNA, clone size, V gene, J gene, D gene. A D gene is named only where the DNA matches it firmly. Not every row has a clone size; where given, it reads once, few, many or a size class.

CDR3: CASSHNQEGGNTIYF
DNA: TGTGCCAGCAGCCACAATCAGGAGGGAGGAAACACCATATATTTT
size: NA
V: TRBV3-1/TRBV3-2
J: TRBJ1-3
D: NA

CDR3: CASSQEASGEYNEQFF
DNA: TGTGCCAGCAGCCAAGAGGCTAGCGGGGAATACAATGAGCAGTTCTTC
size: NA
V: TRBV4-2
J: TRBJ2-1
D: TRBD2

CDR3: CASSLGGSQPQHF
DNA: TGTGCCAGCAGCTTGGGAGGGTCCCAGCCCCAGCATTTT
size: NA
V: TRBV5-6
J: TRBJ1-5
D: NA

CDR3: CASGLMELQPQHF
DNA: TGTGCTAGTGGTTTGATGGAACTACAGCCCCAGCATTTT
size: NA
V: TRBV12-5
J: TRBJ1-5
D: NA

CDR3: CSAEINRALGTDTQYF
DNA: TGCAGCGCTGAAATTAACAGGGCTTTGGGGACAGATACGCAGTATTTT
size: NA
V: TRBV29-1
J: TRBJ2-3
D: NA

CDR3: CASSTGGHRTLEAFF
DNA: TGTGCCAGCAGCACGGGGGGTCACCGAACACTTGAAGCTTTCTTT
size: NA
V: TRBV7-9
J: TRBJ1-1
D: NA

CDR3: CASSLVEQGVVEQYF
DNA: TGCGCCAGCAGCTTGGTGGAGCAGGGGGTAGTCGAGCAGTACTTC
size: few
V: TRBV5-1
J: TRBJ2-7
D: TRBD1

CDR3: CSSLRDNPRRYEQYF
DNA: TGTTCAAGCCTCCGGGACAACCCCCGAAGGTACGAGCAGTACTTC
size: NA
V: TRBV6-4
J: TRBJ2-7
D: NA

CDR3: CATSDPTSGRYIQYF
DNA: TGTGCCACCAGTGATCCCACTAGCGGGAGGTACATTCAGTACTTC
size: NA
V: TRBV24-1
J: TRBJ2-4
D: TRBD2

CDR3: CASSLAGEEDTQYF
DNA: TGTGCCAGCAGCCTAGCGGGAGAGGAAGATACGCAGTATTTT
size: NA
V: TRBV7-6
J: TRBJ2-3
D: TRBD2

CDR3: CASSQVWTGGHNEQFF
DNA: TGTGCCAGCAGCCAAGTGTGGACAGGGGGCCACAATGAGCAGTTCTTC
size: NA
V: TRBV14
J: TRBJ2-1
D: TRBD1

CDR3: CASSELPSGRNTDTQYF
DNA: TGTGCCAGCAGCGAACTTCCTAGCGGGAGGAACACAGATACGCAGTATTTT
size: NA
V: TRBV6-1
J: TRBJ2-3
D: TRBD2

CDR3: CASLHPVRNIQYF
DNA: TGTGCCAGTCTGCACCCCGTGAGGAACATTCAGTACTTC
size: once
V: TRBV5-4
J: TRBJ2-4
D: NA

CDR3: CASRLTSGRTTGELFF
DNA: TGTGCCAGCAGGCTGACTAGCGGGAGAACGACCGGGGAGCTGTTTTTT
size: many
V: TRBV7-2
J: TRBJ2-2
D: TRBD2

CDR3: CASSPTGDGSYGYTF
DNA: TGTGCCAGCAGCCCTACAGGGGACGGTAGCTATGGCTACACCTTC
size: NA
V: TRBV9
J: TRBJ1-2
D: TRBD1

CDR3: CASSLGPGLAGLYEQYF
DNA: TGTGCCAGCAGCTTAGGTCCGGGACTAGCGGGTCTCTACGAGCAGTACTTC
size: NA
V: TRBV7-6
J: TRBJ2-7
D: TRBD2

CDR3: CASSARGASGNTIYF
DNA: TGTGCCAGCAGCGCCCGGGGGGCTTCAGGAAACACCATATATTTT
size: few
V: TRBV5-6
J: TRBJ1-3
D: NA

CDR3: CASSPDSQETQYF
DNA: TGTGCCAGCAGCCCTGACTCACAAGAGACCCAGTACTTC
size: NA
V: TRBV6-2/TRBV6-3
J: TRBJ2-5
D: NA

CDR3: CASSPGQGNHEQYF
DNA: TGCGCCAGCAGTCCGGGACAGGGGAATCACGAGCAGTACTTC
size: NA
V: TRBV10-1
J: TRBJ2-7
D: TRBD1

CDR3: CASSLVAGESYEQYF
DNA: TGTGCCAGCAGCTTAGTGGCCGGGGAGTCCTACGAGCAGTACTTC
size: NA
V: TRBV7-2
J: TRBJ2-7
D: NA

CDR3: CASSSTANYGYTF
DNA: TGTGCCAGCAGCTCCACAGCTAACTATGGCTACACCTTC
size: NA
V: TRBV7-9
J: TRBJ1-2
D: NA

CDR3: CASRLAGEQETQYF
DNA: TGTGCCAGCCGACTAGCGGGAGAGCAAGAGACCCAGTACTTC
size: few
V: TRBV28
J: TRBJ2-5
D: TRBD2

CDR3: CASSTSGGNEQFF
DNA: TGTGCCAGCAGTACTAGCGGGGGGAATGAGCAGTTCTTC
size: NA
V: TRBV12-3/TRBV12-4
J: TRBJ2-1
D: TRBD2

CDR3: CASSLGGSSYNSPLHF
DNA: TGCGCCAGCAGCTTGGGTGGGAGCTCCTATAATTCACCCCTCCACTTT
size: NA
V: TRBV5-1
J: TRBJ1-6
D: NA

CDR3: CASSEALGTGADTQYF
DNA: TGTGCCAGCAGTGAAGCGCTTGGGACAGGGGCAGATACGCAGTATTTT
size: few
V: TRBV2
J: TRBJ2-3
D: TRBD1

CDR3: CASSPGTGYLDEQYF
DNA: TGTGCTAGCAGCCCCGGGACAGGGTATCTCGACGAGCAGTACTTC
size: many
V: TRBV7-7
J: TRBJ2-7
D: TRBD1

CDR3: CATSGLAGYAGELFF
DNA: TGTGCCACCAGTGGCCTAGCGGGATACGCCGGGGAGCTGTTTTTT
size: NA
V: TRBV24-1
J: TRBJ2-2
D: TRBD2

CDR3: CASSLTGQGFPDTQYF
DNA: TGCGCCAGCAGCCTAACGGGACAGGGGTTCCCAGATACGCAGTATTTT
size: NA
V: TRBV4-1
J: TRBJ2-3
D: TRBD1

CDR3: CASGDRLYEQYF
DNA: TGCGCCAGCGGGGACAGACTCTACGAGCAGTACTTC
size: NA
V: TRBV5-1
J: TRBJ2-7
D: TRBD1

CDR3: CASSPPPRQTNEKLFF
DNA: TGTGCCAGCTCACCACCGCCGCGACAAACTAATGAAAAACTGTTTTTT
size: NA
V: TRBV18
J: TRBJ1-4
D: NA

CDR3: CASTSIPTGSNNEQFF
DNA: TGTGCCAGCACCTCAATCCCTACAGGGTCCAACAATGAGCAGTTCTTC
size: NA
V: TRBV27
J: TRBJ2-1
D: NA

CDR3: CASGRGAGNTEAFF
DNA: TGTGCCAGCGGACGGGGGGCCGGGAACACTGAAGCTTTCTTT
size: NA
V: TRBV27
J: TRBJ1-1
D: NA

CDR3: CASSIGGVGTDTQYF
DNA: TGTGCCAGTAGTATAGGGGGGGTCGGCACAGATACGCAGTATTTT
size: NA
V: TRBV19
J: TRBJ2-3
D: NA

CDR3: CASSASGSKRTGELFF
DNA: TGTGCCAGCAGTGCTAGCGGGAGCAAGCGGACCGGGGAGCTGTTTTTT
size: once
V: TRBV6-2/TRBV6-3
J: TRBJ2-2
D: TRBD2

CDR3: CASSLQQGRGAGANVLTF
DNA: TGCGCCAGCAGCTTGCAACAGGGAAGAGGAGCTGGGGCCAACGTCCTGACTTTC
size: NA
V: TRBV5-1
J: TRBJ2-6
D: NA

CDR3: CASSKDRVANQPQHF
DNA: TGTGCCAGCAGTAAGGACAGGGTCGCTAATCAGCCCCAGCATTTT
size: NA
V: TRBV2
J: TRBJ1-5
D: TRBD1

CDR3: CASSPPGSGANVLTF
DNA: TGTGCCAGCAGCCCTCCCGGCTCTGGGGCCAACGTCCTGACTTTC
size: NA
V: TRBV5-5
J: TRBJ2-6
D: NA

CDR3: CASSVGKGIYNEQFF
DNA: TGTGCCAGCAGCGTAGGAAAGGGGATCTACAATGAGCAGTTCTTC
size: once
V: TRBV9
J: TRBJ2-1
D: NA

CDR3: CATTREGRTASPLHF
DNA: TGTGCCACCACTAGAGAGGGCAGAACCGCTTCACCCCTCCACTTT
size: NA
V: TRBV6-5
J: TRBJ1-6
D: NA

CDR3: CATSGTGAYEQYF
DNA: TGTGCCACCTCCGGGACAGGGGCTTACGAGCAGTACTTC
size: once
V: TRBV6-5
J: TRBJ2-7
D: TRBD1

CDR3: CASSQDLTGYNSPLHF
DNA: TGTGCCAGCAGCCAAGATCTGACGGGATATAATTCACCCCTCCACTTT
size: NA
V: TRBV3-1/TRBV3-2
J: TRBJ1-6
D: NA

CDR3: CASRHLGGAGANVLTF
DNA: TGTGCCAGCAGACACCTTGGCGGGGCTGGGGCCAACGTCCTGACTTTC
size: NA
V: TRBV28
J: TRBJ2-6
D: NA

CDR3: CASSTGGAGGYTF
DNA: TGTGCCAGTAGCACAGGGGGCGCAGGCGGCTACACCTTC
size: NA
V: TRBV19
J: TRBJ1-2
D: TRBD1

CDR3: CASSFTRVLMNTEAFF
DNA: TGTGCCAGCAGCTTCACCAGGGTCCTAATGAACACTGAAGCTTTCTTT
size: NA
V: TRBV11-2
J: TRBJ1-1
D: NA

CDR3: CATSDLRLGEENTGELFF
DNA: TGTGCCACCAGTGATTTGCGGTTAGGGGAAGAGAACACCGGGGAGCTGTTTTTT
size: few
V: TRBV24-1
J: TRBJ2-2
D: NA

CDR3: CASSKASSGYNEQFF
DNA: TGTGCCAGCAGCAAGGCGTCTAGCGGTTACAATGAGCAGTTCTTC
size: NA
V: TRBV28
J: TRBJ2-1
D: TRBD2

CDR3: CASSRTTGRETQYF
DNA: TGCGCCAGCAGCCGGACTACGGGGAGGGAGACCCAGTACTTC
size: few
V: TRBV5-1
J: TRBJ2-5
D: NA

CDR3: CASSGREGTDTQYF
DNA: TGTGCCAGCAGTGGCCGGGAGGGCACAGATACGCAGTATTTT
size: NA
V: TRBV2
J: TRBJ2-3
D: TRBD2

CDR3: CASRPDRGLDYEQYF
DNA: TGTGCCAGCAGGCCCGACAGGGGGCTTGACTACGAGCAGTACTTC
size: few
V: TRBV28
J: TRBJ2-7
D: TRBD1

CDR3: CATSPGGSNTGELFF
DNA: TGTGCCACCAGCCCCGGGGGGTCGAACACCGGGGAGCTGTTTTTT
size: NA
V: TRBV24-1
J: TRBJ2-2
D: TRBD2

CDR3: CASSQRGNYEQYF
DNA: TGTGCCAGTAGTCAACGGGGGAACTACGAGCAGTACTTC
size: NA
V: TRBV19
J: TRBJ2-7
D: NA